The present T cell receptor beta chain was sequenced within a study of response to subunit inactivated influenza vaccine (dated by TCRdb to about 2018). Background on the whole study: Deep quantitative T cell receptor repertoire profiling was used in the study to track responses to a trivalent subunit inactivated influenza vaccine.

Overall study outcomes, separate from this receptor: It was suggested by the authors that each seasonal influenza vaccination may recruit only a limited number of new T cells.

This clonotype was counted between two and nine times. No cognate antigen has been identified for it. The input lacks base qualities; no much larger clone sits a single base away. Libraries came from RT-PCR. The sample was run on an Illumina HiSeq 2500. The public sequencing data were trimmed at Q25 with fastp and processed into clonotypes with MiXCR by TCRdb, which kept only in-frame beta chains. Entries that share a CDR3 protein sequence are merged under the most common genes and DNA. The sample table holds over 800,000 distinct CDR3 sequences, of which approximately 21% were seen once. The top ten clonotypes cover roughly 10% of the sample. The germline V gene (reference sequence) provides CDR1 DFQATT and CDR2 SNEGSKA. The CDR3, cysteine through phenylalanine, is 16 amino acids long. Just the 48-base CDR3 DNA is kept, in frame starting at base 1. V loses 1 base of germline sequence and J loses 0 bases, and the interval between the two ends is 13 bases.

The TCR originated in a man in his fifties or sixties who received an inactivated influenza vaccine. Donor details come from another sample of the same person, matched by shared clones. Source: PBMCs from blood, taken less than 6 days after vaccination. Recombination linked TRBV20-1 to TRBJ1-5; TRBD1 is a possible D gene, resting on 6 matching bases. The CDR3: CSARATGSYSNQPQHF. At the DNA level, the sequence is TGCAGTGCTAGAGCGACAGGATCATATAGCAATCAGCCCCAGCATTTT.